This TCR beta chain was documented in a study of shared clonotypes between healthy human individuals. Study at large: Samples came from a couple of female and three male donors aged 18 to 49. Whole-study results and caveats: Naive CD4 clonotype sharing across a few donors was approximately 5%.

Comments on this clone: Its antigen remains unidentified.

Germline values: CDR1 SQVTM, CDR2 ANQGSEA. Trimming pared 0 bases from V and 6 bases from J, leaving 8 bases between. This CDR3 spans 12 amino acids. Authors' processing steps: Sequence data from immunoSEQ were junction-only and lacked quality scores; consequently, filtering differed. The data were produced by immunoSEQ multiplex PCR, yet TCRdb's version contains in-frame clones alone and is incomplete. That table supplies the V and J calls and clone size; D and trimming were determined from the DNA. The table shows about 2.1 million clones, with 93% occurring only once. CD45RO-negative CD8 cells positively selected for CCR7 made up the naive population, which excluded terminally differentiated effector memory CD45RA+ cells. Every donor, a Caucasian adult, lived in Nashville, Tennessee.

The chain carries TRBV29-1 and TRBJ2-5; no definite D call. The TCR comes from a man in his late teens or twenties in good health. Some clones in this sample may be carry-over from other donors' samples. The sequenced sample consisted of naive CD8+ T cells from PBMCs. CDR3 in amino acids: CSVEEGRKTQYF. The DNA for the CDR3 is TGCAGCGTTGAAGAGGGCCGAAAGACCCAGTACTTC.